This record looks at one TCR beta chain sequence and its context. Antigen unknown. This entry comes from a study of T-cell memory formation after mild COVID-19. About the study: Clusters were largely donor specific.

Study outcomes and limitations: The main location of contracting CD4+ clones was CM and EM, and that of contracting CD8+ clones was EMRA. Contracting clones from day 15 to 85 had balanced CD4/CD8; later expanders favoured CD4+. Several responding clones turned up in pre-infection memory, indicating that cross-reactive memory may have taken part.

TCRdb reprocessed the 5' RACE reads via MiXCR and lists one record per CDR3 protein. The data show about 84,000 distinct CDR3 sequences, more than 11% seen once. Trimming took off 4 bases at V and 5 bases at J, with 8 bases between the two ends. Germline V CDR1 and CDR2: SGHVS, FNYEAQ. The CDR3 sequence is 13 residues long. The clonotype was recovered from an adult woman who had mild COVID-19 (a few samples of this study predate the infection). Cell type and time point are not known. The chain couples TRBV7-6 to TRBJ2-2; tentatively, D is TRBD1 (6 bases). Sequencing was performed on PBMCs or a T cell subset sorted from them (not recorded which). The chain's CDR3 is CASSSGTTGELFF. The CDR3 DNA follows: TGTGCCAGCAGCTCCGGGACAACCGGGGAGCTGTTTTTT.